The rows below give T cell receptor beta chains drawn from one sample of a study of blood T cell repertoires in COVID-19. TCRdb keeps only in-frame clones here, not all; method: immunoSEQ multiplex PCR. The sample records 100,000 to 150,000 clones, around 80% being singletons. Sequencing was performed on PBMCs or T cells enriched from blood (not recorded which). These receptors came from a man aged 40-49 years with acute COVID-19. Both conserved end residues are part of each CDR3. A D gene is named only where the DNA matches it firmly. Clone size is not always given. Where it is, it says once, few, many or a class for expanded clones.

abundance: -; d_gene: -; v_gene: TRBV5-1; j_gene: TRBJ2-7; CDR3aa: CASSQDIAYEQYF; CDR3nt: TGCGCCAGCAGCCAGGACATCGCCTACGAGCAGTACTTC
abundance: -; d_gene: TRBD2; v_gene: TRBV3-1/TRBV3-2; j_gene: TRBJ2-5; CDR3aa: CATRPGGGAPGTQYF; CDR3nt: TGTGCCACCCGACCGGGCGGGGGGGCTCCCGGGACCCAGTACTTC
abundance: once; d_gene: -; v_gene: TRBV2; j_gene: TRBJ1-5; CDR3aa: CASSEAVGTLSNQPQHF; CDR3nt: TGTGCCAGCAGTGAAGCGGTGGGGACACTTAGCAATCAGCCCCAGCATTTT
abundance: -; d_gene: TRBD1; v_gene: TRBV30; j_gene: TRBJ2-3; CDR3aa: CACTQGPSTDTQYF; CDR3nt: TGTGCCTGTACACAGGGGCCTAGCACAGATACGCAGTATTTT
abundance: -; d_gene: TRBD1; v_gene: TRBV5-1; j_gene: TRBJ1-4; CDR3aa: CASSLGGTGREKLFF; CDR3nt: TGCGCCAGCAGCTTGGGGGGGACAGGAAGGGAAAAACTGTTTTTT
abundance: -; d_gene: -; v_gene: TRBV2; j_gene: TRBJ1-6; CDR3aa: CASKLGTVSSYNSPLHF; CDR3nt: TGTGCCAGCAAGCTGGGCACCGTAAGCTCCTATAATTCACCCCTCCACTTT
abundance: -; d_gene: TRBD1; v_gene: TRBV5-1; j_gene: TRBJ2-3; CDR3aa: CASSIGTDYTDTQYF; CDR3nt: TGCGCCAGCAGCATCGGGACAGACTACACAGATACGCAGTATTTT
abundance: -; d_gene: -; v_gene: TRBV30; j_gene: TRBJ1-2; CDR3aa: CAWSAGPSQGNGYTF; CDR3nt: TGTGCCTGGAGCGCAGGCCCCTCACAGGGTAATGGCTACACCTTC
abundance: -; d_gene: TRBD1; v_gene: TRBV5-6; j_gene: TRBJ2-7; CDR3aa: CASSLGQLSSYEQYF; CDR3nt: TGTGCCAGCAGCCTGGGACAGCTGAGCTCCTACGAGCAGTACTTC
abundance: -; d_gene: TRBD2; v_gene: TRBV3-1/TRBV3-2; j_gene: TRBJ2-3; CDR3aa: CASSQGRGRDTQYF; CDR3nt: TGTGCCAGCAGCCAAGGGCGGGGGAGGGATACGCAGTATTTT
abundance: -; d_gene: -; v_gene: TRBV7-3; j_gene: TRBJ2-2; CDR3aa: CASSLGSTGELFF; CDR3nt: TGTGCCAGCAGCTTAGGCTCTACCGGGGAGCTGTTTTTT
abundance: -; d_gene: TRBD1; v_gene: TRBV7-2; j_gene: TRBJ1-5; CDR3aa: CASSFTGGPNQPQHF; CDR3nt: TGTGCCAGCAGCTTTACAGGGGGCCCCAATCAGCCCCAGCATTTT
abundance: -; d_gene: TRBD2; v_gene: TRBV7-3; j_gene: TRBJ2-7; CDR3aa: CASSAGTSGTYEQYF; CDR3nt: TGTGCCAGCAGCGCGGGGACTAGCGGGACGTACGAGCAGTACTTC
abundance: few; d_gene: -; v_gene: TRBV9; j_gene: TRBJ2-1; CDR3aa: CASSVDAGSYNEQFF; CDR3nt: TGTGCCAGCAGCGTAGATGCAGGCTCCTACAATGAGCAGTTCTTC
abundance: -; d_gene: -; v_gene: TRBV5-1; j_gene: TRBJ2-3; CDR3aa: CASRTGVTTDTQYF; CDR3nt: TGCGCCAGCAGAACGGGGGTTACGACAGATACGCAGTATTTT
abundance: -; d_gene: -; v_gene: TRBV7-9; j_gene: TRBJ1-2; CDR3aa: CASSPGIPYGYTF; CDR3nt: TGTGCCAGCAGCCCGGGGATACCCTATGGCTACACCTTC
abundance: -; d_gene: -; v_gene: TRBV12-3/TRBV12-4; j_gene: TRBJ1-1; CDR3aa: CASSSSLAAAFF; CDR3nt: TGTGCCAGCAGCAGTTCCCTCGCGGCGGCTTTCTTT
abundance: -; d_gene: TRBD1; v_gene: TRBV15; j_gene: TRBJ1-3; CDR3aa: CATSRSRNLGQGLNTIYF; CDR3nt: TGTGCCACCAGCAGATCTCGGAACCTGGGACAGGGGTTGAACACCATATATTTT
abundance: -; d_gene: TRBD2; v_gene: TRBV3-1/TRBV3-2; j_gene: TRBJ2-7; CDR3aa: CASSQGAPGLAGGSYEQYF; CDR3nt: TGTGCCAGCAGCCAAGGAGCTCCGGGACTAGCGGGGGGCTCCTACGAGCAGTACTTC
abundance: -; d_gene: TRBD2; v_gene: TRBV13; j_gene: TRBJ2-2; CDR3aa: CASSPGLAGGLNTGELFF; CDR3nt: TGTGCCAGCAGCCCGGGACTAGCGGGAGGCTTGAACACCGGGGAGCTGTTTTTT
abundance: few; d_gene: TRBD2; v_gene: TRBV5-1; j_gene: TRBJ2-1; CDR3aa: CASSRTSGGARNEQFF; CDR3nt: TGCGCCAGCAGCCGGACTAGCGGGGGGGCCAGGAATGAGCAGTTCTTC
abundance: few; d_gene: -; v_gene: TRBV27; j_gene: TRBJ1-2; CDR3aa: CASSTTGYGYTF; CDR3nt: TGTGCCAGCAGTACTACAGGGTATGGCTACACCTTC
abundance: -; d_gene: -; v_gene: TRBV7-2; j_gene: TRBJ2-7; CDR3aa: CASSLRIGTTSYEQYF; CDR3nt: TGTGCCAGCAGTTTACGTATCGGGACAACGTCCTACGAGCAGTACTTC
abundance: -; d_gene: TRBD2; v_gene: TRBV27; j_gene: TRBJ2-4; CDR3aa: CASSLSKFGGGQLKNIQYF; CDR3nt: TGTGCCAGCAGTTTATCGAAGTTTGGCGGGGGGCAACTCAAAAACATTCAGTACTTC
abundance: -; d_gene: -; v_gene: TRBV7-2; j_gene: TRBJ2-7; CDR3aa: CASSITTGNYEQYF; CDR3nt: TGTGCCAGCAGCATCACTACAGGGAACTACGAGCAGTACTTC
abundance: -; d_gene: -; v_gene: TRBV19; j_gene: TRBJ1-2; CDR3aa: CASSPQGVGVYTF; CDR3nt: TGTGCCAGTAGCCCACAGGGTGTTGGTGTCTACACCTTC
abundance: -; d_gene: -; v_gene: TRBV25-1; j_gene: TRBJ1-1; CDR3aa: CASSASHGNTEAFF; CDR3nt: TGTGCCAGCAGTGCCTCCCACGGGAACACTGAAGCTTTCTTT
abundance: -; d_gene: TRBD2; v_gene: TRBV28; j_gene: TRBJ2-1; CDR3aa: CASSSRTSVYNEQFF; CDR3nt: TGTGCCAGCAGTTCTCGGACTAGCGTTTACAATGAGCAGTTCTTC
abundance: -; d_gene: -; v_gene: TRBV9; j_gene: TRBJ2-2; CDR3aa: CASSVATGPNTGELFF; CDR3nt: TGTGCCAGCAGCGTAGCTACAGGGCCAAACACCGGGGAGCTGTTTTTT
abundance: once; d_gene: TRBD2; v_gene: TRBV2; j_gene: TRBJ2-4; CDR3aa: CASSPLGGTVTKNIQYF; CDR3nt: TGTGCCAGCTCACCCCTGGGGGGGACGGTTACTAAAAACATTCAGTACTTC
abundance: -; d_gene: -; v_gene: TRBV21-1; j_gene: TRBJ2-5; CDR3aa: CASSNPTAGPYQETQYF; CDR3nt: TGTGCCAGCAGCAACCCCACAGCGGGGCCGTACCAAGAGACCCAGTACTTC
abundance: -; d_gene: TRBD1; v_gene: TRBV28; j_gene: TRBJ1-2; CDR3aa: CASSPTGGNYGYTF; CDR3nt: TGTGCCAGCAGCCCTACAGGGGGGAATTATGGCTACACCTTC
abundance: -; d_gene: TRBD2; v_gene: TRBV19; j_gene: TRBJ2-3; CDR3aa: CASSSSTSGRADTQYF; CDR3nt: TGTGCCAGTAGTTCTTCGACTAGCGGGAGGGCAGATACGCAGTATTTT
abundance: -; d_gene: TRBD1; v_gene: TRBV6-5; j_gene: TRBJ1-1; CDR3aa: CASTMDRLNTEAFF; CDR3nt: TGTGCCAGCACCATGGACAGGCTGAACACTGAAGCTTTCTTT
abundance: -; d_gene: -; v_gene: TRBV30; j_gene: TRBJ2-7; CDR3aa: CAVSGSYEQYF; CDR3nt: TGTGCAGTTAGCGGTTCCTACGAGCAGTACTTC
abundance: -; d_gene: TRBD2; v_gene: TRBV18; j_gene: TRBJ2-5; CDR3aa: CASSPPLGREDQETQYF; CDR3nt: TGTGCCAGCTCACCACCGTTGGGGCGGGAGGACCAAGAGACCCAGTACTTC
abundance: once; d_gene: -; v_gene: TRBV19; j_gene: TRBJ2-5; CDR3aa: CASSTLPQTVQETQYF; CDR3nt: TGTGCCAGTAGTACCCTACCTCAGACAGTCCAAGAGACCCAGTACTTC
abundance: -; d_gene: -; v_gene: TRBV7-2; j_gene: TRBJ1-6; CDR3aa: CASSRGSNSPLHF; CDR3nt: TGTGCCAGCAGCCGCGGGTCCAATTCACCCCTCCACTTT
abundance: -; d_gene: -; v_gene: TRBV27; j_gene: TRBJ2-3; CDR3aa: CASSLSIGRGTDTQYF; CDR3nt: TGTGCCAGCAGTTTATCGATCGGCAGGGGAACAGATACGCAGTATTTT
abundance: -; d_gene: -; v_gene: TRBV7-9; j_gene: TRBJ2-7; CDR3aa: CASSLNSLTYEQYF; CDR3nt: TGTGCCAGCAGCTTAAACTCTCTAACCTACGAGCAGTACTTC
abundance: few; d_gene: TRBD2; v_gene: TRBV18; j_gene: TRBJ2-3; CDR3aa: CASSPVTSGGADTQYF; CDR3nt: TGTGCCAGCTCACCAGTCACTAGCGGGGGTGCAGATACGCAGTATTTT